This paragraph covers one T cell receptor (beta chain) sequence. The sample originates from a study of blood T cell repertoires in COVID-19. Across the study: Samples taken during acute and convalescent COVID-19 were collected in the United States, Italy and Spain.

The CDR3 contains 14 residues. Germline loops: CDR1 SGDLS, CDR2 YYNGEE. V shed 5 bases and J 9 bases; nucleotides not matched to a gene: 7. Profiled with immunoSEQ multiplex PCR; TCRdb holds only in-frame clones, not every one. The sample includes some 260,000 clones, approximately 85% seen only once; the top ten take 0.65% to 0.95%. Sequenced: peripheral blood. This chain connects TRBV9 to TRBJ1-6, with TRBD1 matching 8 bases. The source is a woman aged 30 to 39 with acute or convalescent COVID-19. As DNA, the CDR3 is TGTGCCAGCAGTTATACAGGGGGAAGTTCACCCCTCCACTTT. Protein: CASSYTGGSSPLHF.